The entry that follows covers one TCR beta chain sequence. This record belongs to a study of blood T cell repertoires in COVID-19. Study-level background: Material from acute and convalescent COVID-19 was sourced from the United States, Italy and Spain. PBMCs, B-cell-depleted T cells, or T cells provided the cDNA or gDNA that made up the material.

Germline CDR1 reads GTSNPN; CDR2 reads SVGIG (reference sequence). The germline V and J ends were trimmed by 4 bases and 4 bases, with 10 bases remaining between them. There are 12 residues in the CDR3. The protocol was immunoSEQ multiplex PCR, while the TCRdb copy is restricted to in-frame clones and leaves out a portion. The repertoire has some 200,000 clones, 60% to 85% of them found once; the top ten carry roughly 8.7%. This TCR was recovered from a woman in her fifties or sixties with active or convalescent COVID-19. The sequenced material came from peripheral blood. The V and J genes are TRBV30 and TRBJ1-2; no clear D. CDR3 DNA sequence: TGTGCCTGGAAGAGGCAGTTCTATGGCTACACCTTC. Amino acid sequence: CAWKRQFYGYTF.